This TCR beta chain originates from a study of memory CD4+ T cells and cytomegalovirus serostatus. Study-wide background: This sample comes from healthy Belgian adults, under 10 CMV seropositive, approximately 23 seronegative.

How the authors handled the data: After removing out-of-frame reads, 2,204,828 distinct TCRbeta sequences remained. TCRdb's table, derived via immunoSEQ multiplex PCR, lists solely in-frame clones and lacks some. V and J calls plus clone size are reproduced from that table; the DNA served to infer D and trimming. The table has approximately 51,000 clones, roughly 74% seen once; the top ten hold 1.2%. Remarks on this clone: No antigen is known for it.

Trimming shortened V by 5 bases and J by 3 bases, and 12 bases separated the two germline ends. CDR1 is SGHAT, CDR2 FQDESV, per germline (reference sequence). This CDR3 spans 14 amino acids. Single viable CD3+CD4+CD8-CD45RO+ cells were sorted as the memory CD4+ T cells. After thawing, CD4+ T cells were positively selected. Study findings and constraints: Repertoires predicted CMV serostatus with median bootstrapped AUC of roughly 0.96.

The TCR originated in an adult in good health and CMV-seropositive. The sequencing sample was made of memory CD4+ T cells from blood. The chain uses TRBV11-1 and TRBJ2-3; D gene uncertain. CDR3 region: CASSTQIRTDTQYF. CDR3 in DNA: TGTGCCAGCAGCACACAAATAAGGACAGATACGCAGTATTTT.